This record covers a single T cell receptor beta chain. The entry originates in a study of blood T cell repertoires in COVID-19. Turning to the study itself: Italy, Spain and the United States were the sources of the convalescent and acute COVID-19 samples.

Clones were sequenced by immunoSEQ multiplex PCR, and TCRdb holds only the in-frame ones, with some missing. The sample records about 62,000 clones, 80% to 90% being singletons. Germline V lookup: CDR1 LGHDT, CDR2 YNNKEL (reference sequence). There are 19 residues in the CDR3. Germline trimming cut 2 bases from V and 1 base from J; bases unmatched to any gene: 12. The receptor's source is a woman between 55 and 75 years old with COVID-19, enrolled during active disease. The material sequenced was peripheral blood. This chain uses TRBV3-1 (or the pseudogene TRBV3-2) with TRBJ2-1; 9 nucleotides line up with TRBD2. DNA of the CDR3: TGTGCCAGCAGCCAATTCCCTCCGGGACTAGCACCGTCCTACAATGAGCAGTTCTTC. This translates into CASSQFPPGLAPSYNEQFF.